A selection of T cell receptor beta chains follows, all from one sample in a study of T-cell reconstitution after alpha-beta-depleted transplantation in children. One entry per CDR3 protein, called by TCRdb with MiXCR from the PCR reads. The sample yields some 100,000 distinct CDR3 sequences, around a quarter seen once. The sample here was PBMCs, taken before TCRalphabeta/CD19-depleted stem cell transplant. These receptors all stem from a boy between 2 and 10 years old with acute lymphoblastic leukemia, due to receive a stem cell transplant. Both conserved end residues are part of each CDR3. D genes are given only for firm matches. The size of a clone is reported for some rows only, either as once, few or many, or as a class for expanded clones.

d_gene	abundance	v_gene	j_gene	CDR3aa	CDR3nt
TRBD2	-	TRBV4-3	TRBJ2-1	CASSQRQLAGNNEQFF	TGCGCCAGCAGCCAGAGACAACTAGCGGGAAACAATGAGCAGTTCTTC
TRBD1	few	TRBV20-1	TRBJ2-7	CSAIQTGLSGAKF	TGCAGTGCTATCCAGACAGGGCTAAGCGGAGCCAAGTTC
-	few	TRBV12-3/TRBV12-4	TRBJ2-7	CASSLRRGNYYEQYF	TGTGCCAGCAGCCTTAGGCGGGGTAATTACTACGAGCAGTACTTC
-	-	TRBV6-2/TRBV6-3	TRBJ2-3	CASSYGESTDTQYF	TGTGCCAGCAGTTACGGGGAAAGCACAGATACGCAGTATTTT
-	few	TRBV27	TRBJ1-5	CASRRDIRSNQPQHF	TGTGCCAGCAGAAGGGACATTAGAAGCAATCAGCCCCAGCATTTT
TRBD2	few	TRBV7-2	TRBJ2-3	CASSLVGNSGDTQYF	TGTGCCAGCAGCTTAGTTGGCAATAGCGGGGATACGCAGTATTTT
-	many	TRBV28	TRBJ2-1	CASSPWDYNEQFF	TGTGCCAGCAGCCCCTGGGACTACAATGAGCAGTTCTTC
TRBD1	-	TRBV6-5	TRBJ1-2	CASSYRPRQGGDGYTF	TGTGCCAGCAGTTACAGACCCCGACAGGGAGGGGATGGCTACACCTTC
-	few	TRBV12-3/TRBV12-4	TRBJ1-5	CASSLATSNQPQHF	TGTGCCAGCAGTTTAGCGACATCCAATCAGCCCCAGCATTTT
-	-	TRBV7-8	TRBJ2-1	CASSLTSRDEQLF	TGTGCCAGCAGCTTAACCAGTCGGGATGAGCAGCTCTTC
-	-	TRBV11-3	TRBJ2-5	CASSLDTGIEETQYF	TGTGCCAGCAGCTTAGATACCGGCATCGAAGAGACCCAGTACTTC
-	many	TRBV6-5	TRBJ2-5	CASSYKGLGETQYF	TGTGCCAGCAGTTACAAGGGGTTGGGGGAGACCCAGTACTTC
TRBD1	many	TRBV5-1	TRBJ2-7	CASSSGTGLYEQYF	TGCGCCAGCAGCTCCGGGACAGGACTCTACGAGCAGTACTTC
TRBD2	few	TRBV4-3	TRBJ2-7	CASSQDPSGSINEQYF	TGCGCCAGCAGCCAAGATCCCAGCGGGAGTATCAACGAGCAGTACTTC
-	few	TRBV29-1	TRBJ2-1	CSVEYLRQRGEQFF	TGCAGCGTTGAATATCTTAGGCAGAGGGGCGAGCAGTTCTTC
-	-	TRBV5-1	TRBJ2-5	CASSLGGRRLQETQYF	TGCGCCAGCAGCTTGGGAGGGCGGAGACTACAAGAGACCCAGTACTTC
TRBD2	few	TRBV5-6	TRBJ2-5	CASSSSGETQETQYF	TGTGCCAGCAGCTCTAGCGGGGAGACACAAGAGACCCAGTACTTC
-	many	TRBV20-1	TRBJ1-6	CSASRSSSYNSPLHF	TGCAGTGCTAGCCGTTCGAGCTCCTATAATTCACCCCTCCACTTT
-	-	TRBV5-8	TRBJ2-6	CASSVDAVGGANVLTF	TGTGCCAGCAGCGTGGACGCTGTGGGGGGGGCCAACGTCCTGACTTTC
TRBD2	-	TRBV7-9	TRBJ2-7	CASTLTSGRAGEQYF	TGTGCCAGCACCCTGACTAGCGGGAGGGCCGGTGAGCAGTACTTC
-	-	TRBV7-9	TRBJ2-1	CASSLFGLADYNEQFF	TGTGCCAGCAGCTTGTTTGGTCTAGCAGATTACAATGAGCAGTTCTTC
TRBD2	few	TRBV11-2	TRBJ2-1	CASSLEPAGGTYNNEQFF	TGTGCCAGCAGCTTAGAACCAGCGGGAGGTACCTACAACAATGAGCAGTTCTTC
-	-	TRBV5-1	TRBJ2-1	CASSGGAGNEQFF	TGCGCCAGCAGCGGAGGGGCCGGCAATGAGCAGTTCTTC
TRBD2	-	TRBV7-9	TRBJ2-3	CASSLLAANTDTQYF	TGTGCCAGCAGCTTACTAGCGGCAAACACAGATACGCAGTATTTT
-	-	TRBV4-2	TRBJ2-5	CASSGRDNQETQYF	TGTGCCAGCAGCGGCCGGGACAACCAAGAGACCCAGTACTTC
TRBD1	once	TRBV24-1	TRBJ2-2	CATSDHRTGVTGELFF	TGTGCCACCAGTGACCACAGGACAGGGGTCACCGGGGAGCTGTTTTTT
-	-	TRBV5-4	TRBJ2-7	CASSLGDNPYEQYF	TGTGCCAGCAGCTTGGGGGACAACCCCTACGAGCAGTACTTC
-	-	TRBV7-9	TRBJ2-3	CASSPPVSGTPDTQYF	TGTGCCAGCAGCCCCCCAGTCTCCGGGACCCCAGATACGCAGTATTTT
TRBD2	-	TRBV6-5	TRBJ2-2	CASSYTGLAGELFF	TGTGCCAGCAGTTACACCGGACTAGCCGGGGAGCTGTTTTTT
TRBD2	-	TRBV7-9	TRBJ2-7	CAMGPRGGARLDEQYF	TGTGCCATGGGCCCCCGCGGGGGGGCGCGTTTAGACGAGCAGTACTTC
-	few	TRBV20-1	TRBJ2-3	CSARDSAGRSDTQYF	TGCAGTGCTAGAGATTCGGCAGGGAGGTCAGATACGCAGTATTTT
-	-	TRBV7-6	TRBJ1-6	CASSLVALGDSPLHF	TGTGCCAGCAGCTTAGTGGCACTAGGGGATTCACCCCTCCACTTT
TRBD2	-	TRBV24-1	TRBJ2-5	CATSEWTSGVRETQYF	TGTGCCACCAGTGAGTGGACTAGCGGAGTCAGAGAGACCCAGTACTTC
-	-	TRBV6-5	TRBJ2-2	CASSYSFLNTGELFF	TGTGCCAGCAGTTACTCGTTCCTTAACACCGGGGAGCTGTTTTTT
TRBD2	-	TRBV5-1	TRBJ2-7	CASSPGTSGGRYEQYF	TGCGCCAGCAGCCCCGGGACTAGCGGAGGGAGGTACGAGCAGTACTTC
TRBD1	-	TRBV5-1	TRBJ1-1	CASSWTGPNTEAFF	TGCGCCAGCAGCTGGACAGGACCTAACACTGAAGCTTTCTTT
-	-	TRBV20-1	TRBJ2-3	CSATHLEGGPSTDTQYF	TGCAGTGCTACCCATCTCGAGGGCGGACCTAGCACAGATACGCAGTATTTT
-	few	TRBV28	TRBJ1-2	CASSLPGVKGYTF	TGTGCCAGCAGTTTGCCGGGCGTCAAAGGCTACACCTTC
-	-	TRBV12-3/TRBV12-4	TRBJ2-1	CASSPPVGENEQFF	TGTGCCAGCAGTCCCCCCGTAGGCGAAAATGAGCAGTTCTTC
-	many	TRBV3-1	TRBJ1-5	CASSRGGVGQPQHF	TGTGCCAGCAGCCGAGGGGGGGTCGGACAGCCCCAGCATTTT
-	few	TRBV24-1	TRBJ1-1	CATSEGRGEAFF	TGTGCCACCAGTGAGGGGCGCGGTGAAGCTTTCTTT
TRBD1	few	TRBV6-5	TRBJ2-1	CASSTPGTVYYNEQFF	TGTGCCAGCAGTACTCCCGGGACAGTTTATTACAATGAGCAGTTCTTC
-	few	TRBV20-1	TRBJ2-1	CSARPRRARDYNEQFF	TGCAGTGCTAGGCCTCGGAGGGCGAGAGACTACAATGAGCAGTTCTTC
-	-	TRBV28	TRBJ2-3	CASQKGGTDTQYF	TGTGCCAGCCAGAAGGGCGGCACAGATACGCAGTATTTT
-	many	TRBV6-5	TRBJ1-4	CASSPEYRSSGELFF	TGTGCCAGCAGTCCCGAGTACAGGTCGAGTGGGGAACTGTTTTTT